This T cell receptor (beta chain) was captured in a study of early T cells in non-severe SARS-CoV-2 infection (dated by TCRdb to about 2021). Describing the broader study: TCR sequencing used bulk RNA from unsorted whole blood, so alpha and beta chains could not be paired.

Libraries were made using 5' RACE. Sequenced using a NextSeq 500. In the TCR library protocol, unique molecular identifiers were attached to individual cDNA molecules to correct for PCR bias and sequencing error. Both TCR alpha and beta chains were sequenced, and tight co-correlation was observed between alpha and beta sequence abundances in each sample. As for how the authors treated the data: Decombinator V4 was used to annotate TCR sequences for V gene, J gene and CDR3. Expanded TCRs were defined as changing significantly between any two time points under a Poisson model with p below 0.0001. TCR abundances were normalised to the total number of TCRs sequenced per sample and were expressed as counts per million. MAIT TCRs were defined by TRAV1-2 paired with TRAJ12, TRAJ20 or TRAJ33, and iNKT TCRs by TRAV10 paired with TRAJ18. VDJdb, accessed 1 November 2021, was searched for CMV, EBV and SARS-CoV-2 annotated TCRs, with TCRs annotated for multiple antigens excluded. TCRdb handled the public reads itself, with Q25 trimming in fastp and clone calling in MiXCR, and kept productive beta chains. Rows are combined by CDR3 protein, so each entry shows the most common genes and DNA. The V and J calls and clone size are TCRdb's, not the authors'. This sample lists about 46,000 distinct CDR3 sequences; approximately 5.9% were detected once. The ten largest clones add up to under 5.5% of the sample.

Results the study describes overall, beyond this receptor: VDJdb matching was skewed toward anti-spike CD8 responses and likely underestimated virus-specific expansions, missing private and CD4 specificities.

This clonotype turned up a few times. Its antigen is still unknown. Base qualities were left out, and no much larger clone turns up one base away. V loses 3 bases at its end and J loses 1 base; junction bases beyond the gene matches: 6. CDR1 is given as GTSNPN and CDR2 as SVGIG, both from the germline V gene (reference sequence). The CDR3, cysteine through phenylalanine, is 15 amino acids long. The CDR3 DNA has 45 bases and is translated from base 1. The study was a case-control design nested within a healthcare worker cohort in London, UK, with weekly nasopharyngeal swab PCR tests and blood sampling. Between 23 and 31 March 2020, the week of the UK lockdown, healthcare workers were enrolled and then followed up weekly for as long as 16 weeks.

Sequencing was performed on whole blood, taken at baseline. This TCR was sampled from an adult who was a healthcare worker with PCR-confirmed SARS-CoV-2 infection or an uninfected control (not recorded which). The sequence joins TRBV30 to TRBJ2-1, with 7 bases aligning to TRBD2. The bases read TGTGCCTGGAGAATGTGGGAGGGTTCCTACAATGAGCAGTTCTTC. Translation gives CAWRMWEGSYNEQFF.